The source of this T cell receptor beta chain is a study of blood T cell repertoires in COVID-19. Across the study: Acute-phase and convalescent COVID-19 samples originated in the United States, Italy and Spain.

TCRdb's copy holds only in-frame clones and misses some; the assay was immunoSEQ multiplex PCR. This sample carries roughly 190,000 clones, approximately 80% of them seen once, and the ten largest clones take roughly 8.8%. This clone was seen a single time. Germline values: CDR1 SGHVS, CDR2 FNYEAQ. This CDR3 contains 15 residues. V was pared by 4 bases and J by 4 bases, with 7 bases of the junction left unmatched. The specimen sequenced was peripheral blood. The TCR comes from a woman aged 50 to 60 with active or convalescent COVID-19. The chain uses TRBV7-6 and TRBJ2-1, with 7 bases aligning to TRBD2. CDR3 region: CASSSRLAEYNEQFF. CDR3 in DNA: TGTGCCAGCAGCTCCCGACTAGCAGAATACAATGAGCAGTTCTTC.